The 12 T cell receptor beta chains below were found in one sample sequenced in a study of blood T cell repertoires in COVID-19. Using immunoSEQ multiplex PCR, the repertoire was profiled, and TCRdb retains in-frame clones only, with some absent. The table includes about 350,000 clones, over 75% detected once. Sequenced input: PBMCs or T cells enriched from blood (not recorded which). These TCRs come from a woman aged 25 to 45 who had recovered from COVID-19.

The chain joins TRBV11-3 to TRBJ1-3, with 9 positions matching TRBD1. This CDR3 comprises 15 residues. J lost 0 bases, V lost 5 bases, and 2 bases had no gene match. Germline CDR1 reads SGHNT; CDR2 reads YENEEA. The CDR3 here is CASSTGQGSGNTIYF. CDR3 in DNA: TGTGCCAGCAGCACGGGACAGGGCTCTGGAAACACCATATATTTT.

The V gene is TRBV27, the J gene TRBJ2-1, with D perhaps TRBD2 (5 bases). The CDR3 is 15 residues long. CDR1 and CDR2 (germline): MNHEY, SMNVEV (reference sequence). V was shortened by 6 bases and J by 6 bases, with 18 bases between the two germline ends. The CDR3: CASSLGIPFTNEQFF. For the CDR3, the DNA is TGTGCCAGCAGCCTCGGGATACCCTTCACCAATGAGCAGTTCTTC.

The chain combines TRBV24-1 with TRBJ2-5; D ambiguous. Germline V gene sequence: CDR1 KGHDR, CDR2 SFDVKD. The ends were cut back, 1 base at V and 2 bases at J, with 7 bases in the middle. The CDR3 totals 14 residues. The CDR3 DNA reads TGTGCCACCAGTGATTTTAACAGACAAGAGACCCAGTACTTC. Protein: CATSDFNRQETQYF.

V gene TRBV2 combines with J gene TRBJ2-3; D ambiguous. This CDR3 is built from 16 residues. Per the germline V gene, CDR1 is SNHLY and CDR2 is FYNNEI. Trimming removed 5 bases at V and 1 base at J, with 16 bases between. In DNA, the CDR3 is TGTGCCAGCAGTACTCTGACTGTGAGCGGCACAGATACGCAGTATTTT. It codes for CASSTLTVSGTDTQYF. Together with reference TRBV2 and TRBJ2-3, the CDR3 gives the full variable domain: EPEVTQTPSHQVTQMGQEVILRCVPISNHLYFYWYRQILGQKVEFLVSFYNNEISEKSEIFDDQFSVERPDGSNFTLKIRSTKLEDSAMYFCASSTLTVSGTDTQYFGPGTRLTVL.

The V gene is TRBV11-2, the J gene TRBJ2-7; TRBD1 matches at 7 bases. The CDR3 covers 17 residues. Germline CDR1 is SGHAT and CDR2 is FQNNGV. After removal of 2 bases from V and 2 bases from J, the junction contained 12 bases not matched to a gene. In DNA, the CDR3 is TGTGCCAGCAGCTTAAGGCATCCGGGACAGTGGACCTACGAGCAGTACTTC. Amino acids: CASSLRHPGQWTYEQYF.

V gene TRBV11-2 combines with J gene TRBJ2-1, with D maybe TRBD2 (5 bases). V was pared by 0 bases and J by 8 bases, with 17 bases between. The germline gives CDR1 SGHAT, CDR2 FQNNGV. The CDR3 extends over 16 amino acids. In nucleotides, the CDR3 is TGTGCCAGCAGCTTAGAATGGCTAGCAGACGTCGATGAGCAGTTCTTC. Translated, it gives CASSLEWLADVDEQFF.

The chain couples TRBV18 to TRBJ2-3; D uncertain. From germline, CDR1 is KGHSH and CDR2 LQKENI. Trimming pared 0 bases from V and 6 bases from J, leaving 10 bases between. The CDR3 has 14 residues. The CDR3 DNA is TGTGCCAGCTCACCACCGTCCGTAAGCGATACGCAGTATTTT. Protein product: CASSPPSVSDTQYF.

V is TRBV9 and J is TRBJ2-5; 12 bases line up with TRBD2. CDR1 and CDR2 (germline): SGDLS, YYNGEE. Unmatched junction bases numbered 9, after V lost 0 bases and J lost 0 bases. There are 19 residues in the CDR3. Here the CDR3 reads CASSVAGASGGEYQETQYF. The CDR3 DNA follows: TGTGCCAGCAGCGTAGCTGGGGCTAGCGGGGGGGAGTACCAAGAGACCCAGTACTTC. Full variable domain (missing parts from reference TRBV9 and TRBJ2-5): DSGVTQTPKHLITATGQRVTLRCSPRSGDLSVYWYQQSLDQGLQFLIQYYNGEERAKGNILERFSAQQFPDLHSELNLSSLELGDSALYFCASSVAGASGGEYQETQYFGPGTRLLVL.

This clone was detected only once. The V and J genes are TRBV19 and TRBJ2-5, with 14 bases fitting TRBD2. This CDR3 spans 17 amino acids. V lost 5 bases to trimming and J lost 2 bases; unmatched junction nucleotides: 7. Germline V lookup: CDR1 LNHDA, CDR2 SQIVND (reference sequence). The CDR3 DNA is TGTGCCAGTAGTCCTGGGACTAGCGGGGGACTACAAGAGACCCAGTACTTC. It specifies CASSPGTSGGLQETQYF.

This clone has only a few counts. The chain has TRBV16 and TRBJ1-5; D is possibly TRBD1 (6 bases). CDR3 length equals 20 residues. Germline V gene lookup returns CDR1 KGHSY and CDR2 FQNENV. Trimming pared 6 bases from V and 4 bases from J, leaving 31 bases between. The CDR3 spells CASSSTRGSGGGWSNQPQHF. In DNA form, the CDR3 reads TGTGCCAGCAGTTCAACCCGAGGCTCGGGTGGGGGCTGGAGTAATCAGCCCCAGCATTTT.

V and J are TRBV5-1 and TRBJ2-3; possible D gene TRBD1, 6 bases. V lost 1 base, J lost 2 bases, and 11 bases lay in between. CDR1 SGHRS and CDR2 YFSETQ come from the germline V gene. This CDR3 spans 15 amino acids. The CDR3 protein is CASSLNPGDTDTQYF. The DNA of the CDR3 is TGCGCCAGCAGCTTGAATCCAGGGGACACAGATACGCAGTATTTT.

The chain has TRBV9 and TRBJ2-7, with D perhaps TRBD2 (6 bases). The CDR3 consists of 14 residues. Germline CDR1 reads SGDLS; CDR2 reads YYNGEE. V lost 5 bases to trimming and J lost 6 bases, with 18 bases between them. CDR3: CASSPSGGFLEQYF. As DNA, the CDR3 is TGTGCCAGCAGTCCCAGTGGGGGGTTCCTCGAGCAGTACTTC.